The 9 T cell receptor beta chains listed next were all sequenced from one sample in a study of blood T cell repertoires in COVID-19. Repertoires were generated with immunoSEQ multiplex PCR, while TCRdb's copy carries only in-frame clones and drops some. This table holds approximately 170,000 clones, 88% found once. The source material was peripheral blood. All receptors derive from a middle-aged man who had recovered from COVID-19.

The CDR3 protein is CASRGRTGGPGEQYF. Written as DNA, the CDR3 is TGTGCCAGTAGGGGGAGGACAGGGGGTCCGGGCGAGCAGTACTTC. V usage is TRBV19 and J usage is TRBJ2-7; 10 positions match TRBD1. The J segment lost 6 bases and the V segment lost 6 bases, leaving 11 bases of the junction unmatched. Germline loops: CDR1 LNHDA, CDR2 SQIVND (reference sequence). CDR3 length: 15 amino acids.

This chain joins TRBV11-2 and TRBJ2-7, with TRBD2 matching over 11 bases. Germline assignment: CDR1 SGHAT and CDR2 FQNNGV. Losses at the gene ends were 3 bases for V and 1 base for J; bases not matched to a gene: 5. The CDR3 spans 16 residues. The CDR3 region has the DNA TGTGCCAGCAGCTTCACTAGCGGGGGAGCATCCTACGAGCAGTACTTC. Its translation is CASSFTSGGASYEQYF.

V is TRBV2 and J is TRBJ2-4, with D unresolved. Trimming cost V 6 bases and J 4 bases, with 10 bases left between them. Germline values: CDR1 SNHLY, CDR2 FYNNEI. This CDR3 has 13 residues. CDR3 residues: CASSAIQKNIQYF. The CDR3 nucleotides read TGTGCCAGCAGCGCCATACAGAAAAACATTCAGTACTTC. The full variable domain, completed using reference TRBV2 and TRBJ2-4, is EPEVTQTPSHQVTQMGQEVILRCVPISNHLYFYWYRQILGQKVEFLVSFYNNEISEKSEIFDDQFSVERPDGSNFTLKIRSTKLEDSAMYFCASSAIQKNIQYFGAGTRLSVL.

The chain employs TRBV5-1 and TRBJ1-2; TRBD1 matches 8 bases. J was trimmed by 6 bases and V by 4 bases; bases with no gene match: 8. The CDR3 covers 14 residues. Germline lookup yields CDR1 SGHRS and CDR2 YFSETQ. The CDR3 region is CASSQDRGGNGYTF. Here the CDR3 DNA reads TGCGCCAGCAGCCAAGACAGGGGAGGAAATGGCTACACCTTC.

The chain combines TRBV18 with TRBJ2-7; tentatively, D is TRBD1 (6 bases). Between the trimmed V and J ends, which lost 5 bases and 5 bases, there was a span of 16 bases. The CDR3 has 14 amino acids. CDR1 KGHSH and CDR2 LQKENI come from the germline V gene. DNA of the CDR3: TGTGCCAGCTCAACCGGTCACAGGGTCGACGAGCAGTACTTC. Translation gives CASSTGHRVDEQYF.

This chain's CDR3 is CASSPTHTYGYTF. In DNA, the CDR3 is TGTGCCAGCAGCCCGACACACACCTATGGCTACACCTTC. The rearrangement links TRBV14 to TRBJ1-2; D gene ambiguous. Germline V gives CDR1 SGHDN, CDR2 FVKESK. CDR3 size: 13 residues. Trimming removed 4 bases from V and 4 bases from J, with 10 bases in between.

V is TRBV27 and J is TRBJ2-3, with 11 bases matching TRBD2. The CDR3 runs 15 residues. V dropped 6 bases and J dropped 6; count of bases not matched to a gene: 8. Germline CDR1 reads MNHEY; CDR2 reads SMNVEV (reference sequence). The DNA for the CDR3 is TGTGCCAGCAGATTAGCGGGAGGGCCCCCGGATACGCAGTATTTT. It codes for CASRLAGGPPDTQYF.

This clone was picked up a small number of times. The chain carries TRBV30 and TRBJ2-7, with D perhaps matching TRBD2 (5 bases). Germline-derived CDR1 and CDR2 are GTSNPN and SVGIG (reference sequence). The CDR3 contains 13 residues. Trimming removed 5 bases from V and 4 bases from J, with 15 bases in between. CDR3 region: CAWEGGTGYEQYF. CDR3 in DNA: TGTGCCTGGGAAGGAGGCACCGGATACGAGCAGTACTTC.

This clone is termed medium-sized. This chain joins TRBV6-6 and TRBJ2-3; TRBD2 agrees at 11 bases. Looked up from germline, CDR1 is MNHNY and CDR2 is SVGAGI (reference sequence). CDR3 length: 16 amino acids. The J segment lost 4 bases and the V segment lost 1 base, leaving 4 bases of the junction unmatched. The CDR3 sequence: CASSYFSGGAADTQYF. The CDR3, as DNA: TGTGCCAGCAGTTACTTTAGCGGGGGGGCCGCAGATACGCAGTATTTT.